This TCR beta chain was identified in a study of early T cells in non-severe SARS-CoV-2 infection. Whole-study context: Chains were not paired, and sequencing was done on bulk RNA from unsorted whole blood. Overall study results and limits: Clonotype matching in VDJdb favored anti-spike CD8 responses and did not capture private and CD4 specificities.

The V gene lost 6 bases and the J gene lost 1 base, with 3 bases spanning the gap. There are 11 residues in the CDR3. Germline values: CDR1 MNHEY, CDR2 SVGAGI. Individually, cDNA molecules had unique molecular identifiers attached to them. TCRdb re-called the 5' RACE reads with MiXCR, one entry per CDR3 protein. This sample has tens of thousands of distinct CDR3 sequences, with 18% found just once. This clonotype was observed a handful of times. Its antigen is currently unknown. The sequenced sample was whole blood, obtained at baseline. The TCR comes from an adult who was a healthcare worker with PCR-confirmed SARS-CoV-2 infection or an uninfected control (not recorded which). This chain connects TRBV6-5 to TRBJ1-1; no clear D. The CDR3 DNA sequence: TGTGCCAGCAGGACGAACACTGAAGCTTTCTTT. Protein product: CASRTNTEAFF.